This T cell receptor (beta chain) was retrieved from a study of tumor-infiltrating lymphocytes in primary liver carcinoma. On the study more broadly: Staging of the tumors gave T1-T3 N0M0, with widths of roughly 4.2 to 10 cm.

Co-extraction of both nucleic acids (RNA and DNA) used about 18-34 mg of unsorted bulk tissue. Of note for this clonotype: Mismatch with germline at one junction end may stem from a read error.

Production of TCR beta cDNA used 500 ng total RNA together with a constant-region primer. A slightly modified ARM-PCR protocol with three nested multiplex PCR rounds produced these TCR beta libraries. TRBV1-TRBV30 forward primers paired with a C-beta reverse primer drove the first two PCR rounds, about 10 cycles each. From the multiplex PCR reads, TCRdb called clonotypes with MiXCR, one entry per CDR3 protein. The table shows about 70,000 distinct CDR3 sequences, with roughly three quarters occurring only once. The CDR3 runs to 15 residues. Germline V lookup: CDR1 DFQATT, CDR2 SNEGSKA (reference sequence).

The chain links TRBV20-1 to TRBJ2-3; D ambiguous. This TCR was recovered from a middle-aged man with primary liver carcinoma and hepatitis B virus infection. Input material: liver tumor tissue from sampling region 4. As for subset: tumor region T4, right-lateral pole. The CDR3 loop reads CSARGNVVSTDMQYF. The CDR3 coding sequence is TGCAGTGCTAGAGGGAACGTGGTTAGCACAGATATGCAGTATTTT.